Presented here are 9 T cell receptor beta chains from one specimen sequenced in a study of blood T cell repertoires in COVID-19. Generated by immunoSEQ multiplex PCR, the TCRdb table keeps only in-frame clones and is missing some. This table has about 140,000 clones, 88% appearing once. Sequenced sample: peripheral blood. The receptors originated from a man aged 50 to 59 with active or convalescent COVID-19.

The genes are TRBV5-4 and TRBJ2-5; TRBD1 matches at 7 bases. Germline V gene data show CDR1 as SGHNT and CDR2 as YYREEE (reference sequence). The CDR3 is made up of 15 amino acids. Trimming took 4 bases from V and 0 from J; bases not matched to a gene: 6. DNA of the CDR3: TGTGCCAGCAGCCCCGAGACAGGGTACCAAGAGACCCAGTACTTC. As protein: CASSPETGYQETQYF.

The CDR3 region has the DNA TGCGCCACCTCCCAGGGGACGACGGAGACCCAGTACTTC. Its protein product is CATSQGTTETQYF. This rearrangement joins TRBV10-1 to TRBJ2-5; maybe TRBD1 (6 bases). Germline V lookup: CDR1 WNHNN, CDR2 SYGVQD (reference sequence). This CDR3 has 13 residues. Trimming cost V 10 bases and J 5 bases, with 17 bases left between them.

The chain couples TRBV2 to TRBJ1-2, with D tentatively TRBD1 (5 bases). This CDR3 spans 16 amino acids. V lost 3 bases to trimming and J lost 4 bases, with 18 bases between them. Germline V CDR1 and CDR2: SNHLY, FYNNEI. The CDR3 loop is CASSEDPAGYGYGYTF. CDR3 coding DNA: TGTGCCAGCAGTGAGGACCCCGCAGGGTATGGCTATGGCTACACCTTC.

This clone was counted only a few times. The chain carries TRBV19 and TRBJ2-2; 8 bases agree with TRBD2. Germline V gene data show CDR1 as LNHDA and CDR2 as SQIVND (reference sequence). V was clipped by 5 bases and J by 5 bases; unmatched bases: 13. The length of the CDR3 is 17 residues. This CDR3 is CASSPQPGLVATGELFF. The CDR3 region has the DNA TGTGCCAGTAGTCCCCAACCGGGACTAGTGGCAACCGGGGAGCTGTTTTTT. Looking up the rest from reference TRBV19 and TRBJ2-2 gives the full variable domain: DGGITQSPKYLFRKEGQNVTLSCEQNLNHDAMYWYRQDPGQGLRLIYYSQIVNDFQKGDIAEGYSVSREKKESFPLTVTSAQKNPTAFYLCASSPQPGLVATGELFFGEGSRLTVL.

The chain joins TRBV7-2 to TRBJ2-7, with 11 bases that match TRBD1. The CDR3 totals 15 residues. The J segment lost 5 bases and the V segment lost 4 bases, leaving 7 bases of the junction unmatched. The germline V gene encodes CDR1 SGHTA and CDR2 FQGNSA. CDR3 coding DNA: TGTGCCAGCAGCTATGGCGGGACAGGGGGAAACGAGCAGTACTTC. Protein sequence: CASSYGGTGGNEQYF.

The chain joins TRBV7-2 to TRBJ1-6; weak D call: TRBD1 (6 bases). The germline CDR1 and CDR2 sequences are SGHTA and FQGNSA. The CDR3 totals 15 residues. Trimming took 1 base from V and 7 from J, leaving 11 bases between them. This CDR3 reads CASSLEGGLNSPLHF. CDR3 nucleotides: TGTGCCAGCAGCTTAGAGGGGGGGCTAAATTCACCCCTCCACTTT.

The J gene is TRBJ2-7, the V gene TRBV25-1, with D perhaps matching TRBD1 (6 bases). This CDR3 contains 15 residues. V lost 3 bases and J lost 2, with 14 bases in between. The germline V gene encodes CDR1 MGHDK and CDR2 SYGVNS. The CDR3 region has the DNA TGTGCCAGCAGTGACGCCTCGACAGGAACCTACGAGCAGTACTTC. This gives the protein CASSDASTGTYEQYF.

The CDR3 region has the DNA TGCAGCGTTGTGGACAGGGATGAAAAACTGTTTTTT. Its protein is CSVVDRDEKLFF. The chain has TRBV29-1 and TRBJ1-4; TRBD1 matches 8 bases. Per the germline V gene, CDR1 is SQVTM and CDR2 is ANQGSEA. The CDR3 extends over 12 amino acids. V was clipped by 4 bases and J by 6 bases; unmatched bases: 1.

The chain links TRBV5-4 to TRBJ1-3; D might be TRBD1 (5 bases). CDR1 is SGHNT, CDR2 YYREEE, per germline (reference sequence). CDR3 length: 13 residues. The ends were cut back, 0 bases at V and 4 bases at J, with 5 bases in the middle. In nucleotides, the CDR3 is TGTGCCAGCAGCTTGGGGACAGGAAACACCATATATTTT. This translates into CASSLGTGNTIYF.